A selection of T cell receptor beta chains follows, all from one sample in a study of shared clonotypes between healthy human individuals. Libraries were prepared by immunoSEQ multiplex PCR; TCRdb keeps only in-frame clonotypes and omits some of them. The repertoire holds over 750,000 clones, with 96% as singletons. The specimen sequenced was naive CD8+ T cells sorted from blood. These receptors were obtained from a man aged 30 to 39 in good health. Each CDR3 is given without its conserved first and last residue.

v_call	j_call	cdr3_length	cdr3_aa
TRBV27	TRBJ2-1	15	ASSLLQTGRQVDEQF
TRBV11-2	TRBJ1-1	12	ASSLGSGNTEAF
TRBV15	TRBJ2-1	14	ATSITILAGSNEQF
TRBV19	TRBJ2-7	12	ASSITGATYEQY
TRBV19	TRBJ1-1	9	ASLGGAEAF
TRBV27	TRBJ1-5	11	ASSLSGNQPQH
TRBV27	TRBJ2-7	11	ASSLSGLREQY
TRBV6-6	TRBJ1-5	13	ASSYGQGAQQPQH
TRBV29-1	TRBJ2-7	11	SVGGGATCEQY
TRBV4-3	TRBJ2-7	14	ASSQGFATSSYEQY
TRBV2	TRBJ2-1	12	ASRSLVGYNEQF
TRBV4-1	TRBJ2-7	13	ASSLPGQGLYEQY
TRBV11-2	TRBJ2-3	14	ASSFWDLREGDTQY
TRBV5-6	TRBJ2-7	11	ASSSTRVYEQY
TRBV6-5	TRBJ2-7	12	ASRTRDRGHEQY
TRBV28	TRBJ1-4	13	ASSPEGQGPPVSY
TRBV4-3	TRBJ2-1	11	ASSLTRGNEQF
TRBV6-7	TRBJ2-3	13	ASSSGTVSRDTQY
TRBV5-5	TRBJ2-2	12	ASSSSMESGELF
TRBV5-8	TRBJ2-1	13	ASSLGLAGGNEQF
TRBV14	TRBJ2-3	14	ASSQGVGIISDTQY
TRBV7-9	TRBJ2-2	13	ASSQTSGHAGELF
TRBV5-4	TRBJ2-5	14	ASSFRGLAGEETQY
TRBV5-5	TRBJ2-3	13	ASSPGQGGTDTQY
TRBV19	TRBJ2-7	9	ASSPGLEQY
TRBV2	TRBJ2-7	10	ASSGNPYEQY